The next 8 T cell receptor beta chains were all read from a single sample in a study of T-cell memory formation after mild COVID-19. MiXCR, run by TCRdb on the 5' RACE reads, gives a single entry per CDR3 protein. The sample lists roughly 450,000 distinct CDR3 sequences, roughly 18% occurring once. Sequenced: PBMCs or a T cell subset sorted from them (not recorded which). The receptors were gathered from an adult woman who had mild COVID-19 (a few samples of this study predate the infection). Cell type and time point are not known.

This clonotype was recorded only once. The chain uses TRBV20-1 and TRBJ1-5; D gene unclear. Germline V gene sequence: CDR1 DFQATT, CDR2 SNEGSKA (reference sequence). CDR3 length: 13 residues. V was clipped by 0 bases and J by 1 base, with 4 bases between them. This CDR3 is CSARDLSNQPQHF. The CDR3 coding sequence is TGCAGTGCTAGAGATCTGAGCAATCAGCCCCAGCATTTT.

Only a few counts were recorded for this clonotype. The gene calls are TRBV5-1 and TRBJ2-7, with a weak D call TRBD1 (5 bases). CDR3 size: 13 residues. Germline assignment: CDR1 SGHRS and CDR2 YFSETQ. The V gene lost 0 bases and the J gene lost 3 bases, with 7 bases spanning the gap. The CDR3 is CASSLGQNYEQYF. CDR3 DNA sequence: TGCGCCAGCAGCTTGGGACAGAACTACGAGCAGTACTTC.

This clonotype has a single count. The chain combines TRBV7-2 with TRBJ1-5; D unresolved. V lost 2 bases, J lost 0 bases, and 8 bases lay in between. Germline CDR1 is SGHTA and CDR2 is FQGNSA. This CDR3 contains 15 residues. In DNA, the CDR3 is TGTGCCAGCAGCTTACGACTGAATAGCAATCAGCCCCAGCATTTT. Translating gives CASSLRLNSNQPQHF.

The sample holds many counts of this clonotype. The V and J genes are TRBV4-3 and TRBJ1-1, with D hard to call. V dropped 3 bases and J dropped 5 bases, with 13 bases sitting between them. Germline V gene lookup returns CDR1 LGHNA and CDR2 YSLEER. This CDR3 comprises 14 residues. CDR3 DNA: TGCGCCAGCAGCCATTACATGGAGTCTACTGAAGCTTTCTTT. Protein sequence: CASSHYMESTEAFF.

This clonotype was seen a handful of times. The CDR3 here is CSARVFGTGEYEQYF. In nucleotides, the CDR3 is TGCAGTGCTAGAGTTTTCGGGACAGGGGAATACGAGCAGTACTTC. The chain is built from TRBV20-1 and TRBJ2-7; 10 bases match TRBD1. V was pared by 1 base and J by 4 bases, with 7 bases of the junction left unmatched. The CDR3 runs 15 residues. The germline gives CDR1 DFQATT, CDR2 SNEGSKA (reference sequence).

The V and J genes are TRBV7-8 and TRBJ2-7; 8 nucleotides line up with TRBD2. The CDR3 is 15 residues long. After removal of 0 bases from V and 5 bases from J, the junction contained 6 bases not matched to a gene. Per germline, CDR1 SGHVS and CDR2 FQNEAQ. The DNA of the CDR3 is TGTGCCAGCAGCTTAGCGGGGACTAGTAACAACGAGCAGTACTTC. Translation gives CASSLAGTSNNEQYF.

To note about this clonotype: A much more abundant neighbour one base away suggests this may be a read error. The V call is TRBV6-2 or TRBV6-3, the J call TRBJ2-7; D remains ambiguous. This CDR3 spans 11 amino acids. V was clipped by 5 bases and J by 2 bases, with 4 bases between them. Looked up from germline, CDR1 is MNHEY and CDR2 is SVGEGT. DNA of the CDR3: TGTGCCAGCAGTGACCCCTACGAGCAGTACTTC. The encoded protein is CASSDPYEQYF.

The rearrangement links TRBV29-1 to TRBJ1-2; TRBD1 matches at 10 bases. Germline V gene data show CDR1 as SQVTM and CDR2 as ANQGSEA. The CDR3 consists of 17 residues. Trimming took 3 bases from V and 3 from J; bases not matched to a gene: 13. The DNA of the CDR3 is TGCAGCGTTGACGAGCCGGGACAGGGGTTTACCCACTATGGCTACACCTTC. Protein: CSVDEPGQGFTHYGYTF.